The T cell receptor beta chain under discussion was sequenced for a study of blood T cells in healthy people across ages. Study conclusions and caveats: Naive CD4+ cells and diversity were both higher in long-lived donors than in aged donors.

V lost 2 bases to trimming and J lost 0 bases, with 16 bases between them. The CDR3 covers 17 residues. About this clonotype itself: As yet, its antigen is unknown.

The use of a sample-barcoded 5' primer and a J-beta primer mix characterized a second PCR of about 6 to 12 cycles. Each cDNA molecule, via a template-switch adaptor with 12 random nucleotides, was tagged. MiXCR was run by TCRdb on the 5' RACE reads, yielding one entry per CDR3 protein. The sample holds more than 650,000 distinct CDR3 sequences, roughly 25% seen once. These data are also associated with another study on T cells of mothers and their children.

The clonotype originates from a boy younger than 18 in good health. The chain is built from TRBV12-3 or TRBV12-4 and TRBJ1-1, with D possibly matching TRBD1 (6 bases). The sample comprised blood. CDR3 sequence (DNA): TGTGCCAGCAGTTTAACTAGGGGGAATGTGGTGAACACTGAAGCTTTCTTT. This codes for CASSLTRGNVVNTEAFF.